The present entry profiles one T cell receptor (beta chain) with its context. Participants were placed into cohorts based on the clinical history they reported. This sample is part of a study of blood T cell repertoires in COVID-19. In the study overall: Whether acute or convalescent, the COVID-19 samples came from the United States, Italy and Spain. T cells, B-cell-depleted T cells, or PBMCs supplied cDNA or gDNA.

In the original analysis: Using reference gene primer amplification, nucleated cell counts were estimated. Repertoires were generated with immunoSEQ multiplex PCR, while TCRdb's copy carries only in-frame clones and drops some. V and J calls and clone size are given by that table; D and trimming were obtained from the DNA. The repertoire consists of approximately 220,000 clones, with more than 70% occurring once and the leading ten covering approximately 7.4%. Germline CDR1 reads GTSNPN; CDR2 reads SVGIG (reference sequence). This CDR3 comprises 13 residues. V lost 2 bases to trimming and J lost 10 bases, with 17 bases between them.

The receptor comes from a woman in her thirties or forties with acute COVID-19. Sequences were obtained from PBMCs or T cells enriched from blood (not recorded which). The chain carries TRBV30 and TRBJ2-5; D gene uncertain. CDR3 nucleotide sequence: TGTGCCTGGAGTCCAATACCGGGTCGCGTCCAGTACTTC. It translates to CAWSPIPGRVQYF.